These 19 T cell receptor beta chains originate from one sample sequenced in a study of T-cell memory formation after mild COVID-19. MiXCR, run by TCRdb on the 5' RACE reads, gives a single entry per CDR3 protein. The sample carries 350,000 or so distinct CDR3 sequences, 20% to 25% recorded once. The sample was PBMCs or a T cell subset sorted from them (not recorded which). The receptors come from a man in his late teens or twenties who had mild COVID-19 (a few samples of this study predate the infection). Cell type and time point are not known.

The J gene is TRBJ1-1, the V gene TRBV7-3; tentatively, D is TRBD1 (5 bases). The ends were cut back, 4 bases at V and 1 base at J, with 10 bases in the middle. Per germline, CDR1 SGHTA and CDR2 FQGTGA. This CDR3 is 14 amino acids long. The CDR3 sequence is CASSSDSWNTEAFF. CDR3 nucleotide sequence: TGTGCCAGCAGCTCCGACAGCTGGAACACTGAAGCTTTCTTT.

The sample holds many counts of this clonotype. For the CDR3, the DNA is TGTGCCAGCAGCTTATCCCAAGGACAGGGGGCCAAAAACATTCAGTACTTC. Amino acid sequence: CASSLSQGQGAKNIQYF. The chain has TRBV7-2 and TRBJ2-4, with 9 bases identical to TRBD1. The CDR3 length is 17 residues. Trimming cost V 2 bases and J 1 base; bases outside gene matches: 6. Germline CDR1 and CDR2: SGHTA and FQGNSA.

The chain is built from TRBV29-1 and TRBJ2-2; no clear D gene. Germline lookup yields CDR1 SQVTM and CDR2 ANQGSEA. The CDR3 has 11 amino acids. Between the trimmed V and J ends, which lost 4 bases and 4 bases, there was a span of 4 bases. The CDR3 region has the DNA TGCAGCGTTGGTCTCACCGGGGAGCTGTTTTTT. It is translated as CSVGLTGELFF.

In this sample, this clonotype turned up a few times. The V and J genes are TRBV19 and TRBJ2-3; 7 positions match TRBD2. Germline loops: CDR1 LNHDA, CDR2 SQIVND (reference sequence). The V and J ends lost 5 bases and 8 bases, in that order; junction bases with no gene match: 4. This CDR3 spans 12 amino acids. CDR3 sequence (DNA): TGTGCCAGTAGTTGGGACTATAGTACGCAGTATTTT. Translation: CASSWDYSTQYF.

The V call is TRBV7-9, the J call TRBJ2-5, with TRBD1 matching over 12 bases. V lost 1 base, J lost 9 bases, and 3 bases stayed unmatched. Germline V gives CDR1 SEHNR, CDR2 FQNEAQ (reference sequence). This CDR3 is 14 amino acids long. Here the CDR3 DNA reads TGTGCCAGCAGCTTAGGGGACAGGGGGCGCCCCCAGTACTTC. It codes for CASSLGDRGRPQYF. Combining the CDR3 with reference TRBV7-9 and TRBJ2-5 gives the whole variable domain DTGVSQNPRHKITKRGQNVTFRCDPISEHNRLYWYRQTLGQGPEFLTYFQNEAQLEKSRLLSDRFSAERPKGSFSTLEIQRTEQGDSAMYLCASSLGDRGRPQYFGPGTRLLVL.

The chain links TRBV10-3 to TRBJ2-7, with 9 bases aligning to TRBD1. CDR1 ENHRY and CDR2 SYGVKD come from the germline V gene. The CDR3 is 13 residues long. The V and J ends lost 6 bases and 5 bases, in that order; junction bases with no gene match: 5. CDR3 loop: CAIRAGTGNEQYF. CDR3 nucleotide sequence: TGTGCCATCAGAGCCGGGACAGGGAACGAGCAGTACTTC.

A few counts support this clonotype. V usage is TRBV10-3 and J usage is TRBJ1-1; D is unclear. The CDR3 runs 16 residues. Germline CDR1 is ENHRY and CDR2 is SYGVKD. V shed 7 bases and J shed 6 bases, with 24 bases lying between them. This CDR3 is CAINRWPSLGFSEAFF. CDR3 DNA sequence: TGTGCCATCAATAGGTGGCCGAGCCTGGGATTCTCTGAAGCTTTCTTT.

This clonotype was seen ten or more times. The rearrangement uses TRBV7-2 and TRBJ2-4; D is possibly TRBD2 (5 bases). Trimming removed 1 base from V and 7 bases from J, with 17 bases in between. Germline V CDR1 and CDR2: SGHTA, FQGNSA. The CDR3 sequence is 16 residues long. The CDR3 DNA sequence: TGTGCCAGCAGCTTAGAATTAGCGATTTCGGGTAACATTCAGTACTTC. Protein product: CASSLELAISGNIQYF.

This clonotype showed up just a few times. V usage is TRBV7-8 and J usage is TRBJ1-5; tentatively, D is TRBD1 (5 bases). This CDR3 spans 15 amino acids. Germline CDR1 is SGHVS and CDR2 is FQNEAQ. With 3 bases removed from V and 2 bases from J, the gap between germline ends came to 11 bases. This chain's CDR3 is CASSLGRQRNQPQHF. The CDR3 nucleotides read TGTGCCAGCAGCTTGGGGCGACAGCGCAATCAGCCCCAGCATTTT.

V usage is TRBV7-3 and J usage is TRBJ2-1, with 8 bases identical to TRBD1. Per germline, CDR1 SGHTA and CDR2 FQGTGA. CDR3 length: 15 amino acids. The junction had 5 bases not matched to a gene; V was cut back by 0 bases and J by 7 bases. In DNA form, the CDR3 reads TGTGCCAGCAGCTTAACCCAGGGGGCATGGAATGAGCAGTTCTTC. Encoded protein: CASSLTQGAWNEQFF.

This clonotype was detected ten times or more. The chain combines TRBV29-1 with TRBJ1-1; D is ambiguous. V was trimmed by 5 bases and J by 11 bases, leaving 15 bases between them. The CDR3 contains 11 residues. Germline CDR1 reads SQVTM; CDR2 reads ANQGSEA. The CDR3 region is CSVTFLQDAFF. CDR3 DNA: TGCAGCGTTACCTTTCTCCAGGATGCTTTCTTT.

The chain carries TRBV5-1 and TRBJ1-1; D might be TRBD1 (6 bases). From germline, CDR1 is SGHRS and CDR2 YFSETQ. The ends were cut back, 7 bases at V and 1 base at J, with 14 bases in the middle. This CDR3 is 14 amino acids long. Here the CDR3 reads CASDPGVPNTEAFF. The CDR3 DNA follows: TGCGCCAGCGACCCAGGGGTCCCGAACACTGAAGCTTTCTTT.

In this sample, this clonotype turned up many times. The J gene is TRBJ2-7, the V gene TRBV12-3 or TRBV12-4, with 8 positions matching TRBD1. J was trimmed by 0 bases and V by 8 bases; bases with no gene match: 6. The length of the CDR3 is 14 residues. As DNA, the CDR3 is TGTGCCAGCCTTCGGACAGGGAGCTCCTACGAGCAGTACTTC. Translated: CASLRTGSSYEQYF.

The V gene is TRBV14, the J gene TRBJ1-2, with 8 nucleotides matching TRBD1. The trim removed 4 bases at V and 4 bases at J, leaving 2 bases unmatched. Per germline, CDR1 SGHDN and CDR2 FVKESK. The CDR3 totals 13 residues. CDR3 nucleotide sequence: TGTGCCAGCAGCCGGGACAGGTCCTATGGCTACACCTTC. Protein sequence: CASSRDRSYGYTF. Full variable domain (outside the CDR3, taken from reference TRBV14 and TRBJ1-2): EAGVTQFPSHSVIEKGQTVTLRCDPISGHDNLYWYRRVMGKEIKFLLHFVKESKQDESGMPNNRFLAERTGGTYSTLKVQPAELEDSGVYFCASSRDRSYGYTFGSGTRLTVV.

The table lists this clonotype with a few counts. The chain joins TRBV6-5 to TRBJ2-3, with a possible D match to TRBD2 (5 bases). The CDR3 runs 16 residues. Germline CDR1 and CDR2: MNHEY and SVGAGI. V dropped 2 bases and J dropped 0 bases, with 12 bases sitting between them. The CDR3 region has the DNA TGTGCCAGCAGTTACCGCCCGGGATATAGCACAGATACGCAGTATTTT. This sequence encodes CASSYRPGYSTDTQYF.

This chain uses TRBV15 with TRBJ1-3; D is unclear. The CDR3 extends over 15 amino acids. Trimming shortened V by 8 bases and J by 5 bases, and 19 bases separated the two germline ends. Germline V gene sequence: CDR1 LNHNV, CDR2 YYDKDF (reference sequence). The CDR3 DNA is TGTGCCACCGACAAAACCAGCCGACTCAGAAACACCATATATTTT. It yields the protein CATDKTSRLRNTIYF.

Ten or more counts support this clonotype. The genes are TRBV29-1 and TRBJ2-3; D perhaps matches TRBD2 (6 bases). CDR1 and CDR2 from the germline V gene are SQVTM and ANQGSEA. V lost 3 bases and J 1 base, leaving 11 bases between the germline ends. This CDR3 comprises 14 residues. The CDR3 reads CSVDGGEGTDTQYF. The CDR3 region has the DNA TGCAGCGTTGACGGCGGGGAAGGCACAGATACGCAGTATTTT.

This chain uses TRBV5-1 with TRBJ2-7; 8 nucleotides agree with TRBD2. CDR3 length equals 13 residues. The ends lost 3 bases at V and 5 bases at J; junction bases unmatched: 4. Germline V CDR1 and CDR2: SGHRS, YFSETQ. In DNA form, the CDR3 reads TGCGCCAGCAGCTCGGGGGGGCTGAACGAGCAGTACTTC. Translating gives CASSSGGLNEQYF.

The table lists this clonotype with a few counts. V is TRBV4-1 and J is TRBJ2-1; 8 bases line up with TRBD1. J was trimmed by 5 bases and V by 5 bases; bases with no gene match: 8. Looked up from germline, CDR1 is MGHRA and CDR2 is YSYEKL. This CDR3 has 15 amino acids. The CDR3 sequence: CASSDSGTGNNEQFF. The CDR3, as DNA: TGCGCCAGCAGCGATTCCGGGACAGGCAACAATGAGCAGTTCTTC.